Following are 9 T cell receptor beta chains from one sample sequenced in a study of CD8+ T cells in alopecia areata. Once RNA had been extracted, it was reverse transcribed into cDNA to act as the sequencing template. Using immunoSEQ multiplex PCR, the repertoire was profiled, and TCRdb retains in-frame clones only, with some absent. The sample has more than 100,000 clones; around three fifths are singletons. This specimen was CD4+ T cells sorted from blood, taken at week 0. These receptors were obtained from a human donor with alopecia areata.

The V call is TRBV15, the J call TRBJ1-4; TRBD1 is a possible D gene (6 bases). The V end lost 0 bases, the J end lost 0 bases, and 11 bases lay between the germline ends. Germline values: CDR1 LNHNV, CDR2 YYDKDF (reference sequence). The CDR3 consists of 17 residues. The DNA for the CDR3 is TGTGCCACCAGCAGAGATCGGACAGTTGCAACTAATGAAAAACTGTTTTTT. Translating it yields CATSRDRTVATNEKLFF.

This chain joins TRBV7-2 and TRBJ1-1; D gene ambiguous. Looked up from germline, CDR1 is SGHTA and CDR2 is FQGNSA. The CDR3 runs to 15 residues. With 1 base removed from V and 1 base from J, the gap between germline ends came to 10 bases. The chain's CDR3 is CASSLVVGQNTEAFF. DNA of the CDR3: TGTGCCAGCAGCTTAGTGGTAGGGCAGAACACTGAAGCTTTCTTT.

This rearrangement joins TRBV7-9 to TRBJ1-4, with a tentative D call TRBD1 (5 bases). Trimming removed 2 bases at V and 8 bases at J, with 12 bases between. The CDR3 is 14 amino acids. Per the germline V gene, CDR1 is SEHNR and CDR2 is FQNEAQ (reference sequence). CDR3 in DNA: TGTGCCAGCAGCTTAATAGGGGTTGGGGAAAAACTGTTTTTT. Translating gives CASSLIGVGEKLFF. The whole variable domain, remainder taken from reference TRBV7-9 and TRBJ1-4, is DTGVSQNPRHKITKRGQNVTFRCDPISEHNRLYWYRQTLGQGPEFLTYFQNEAQLEKSRLLSDRFSAERPKGSFSTLEIQRTEQGDSAMYLCASSLIGVGEKLFFGSGTQLSVL.

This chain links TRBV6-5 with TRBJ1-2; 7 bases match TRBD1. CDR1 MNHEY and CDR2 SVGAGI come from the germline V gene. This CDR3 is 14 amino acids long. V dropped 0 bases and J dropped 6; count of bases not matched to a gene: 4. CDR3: CASSYSGGLNGYTF. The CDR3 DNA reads TGTGCCAGCAGTTACTCAGGGGGCCTGAATGGCTACACCTTC.

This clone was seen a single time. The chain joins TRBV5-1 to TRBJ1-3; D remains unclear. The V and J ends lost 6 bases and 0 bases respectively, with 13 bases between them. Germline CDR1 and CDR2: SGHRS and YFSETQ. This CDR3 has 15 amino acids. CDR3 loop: CASTPSASSGNTIYF. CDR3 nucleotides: TGCGCCAGCACCCCCTCGGCGAGCTCTGGAAACACCATATATTTT.

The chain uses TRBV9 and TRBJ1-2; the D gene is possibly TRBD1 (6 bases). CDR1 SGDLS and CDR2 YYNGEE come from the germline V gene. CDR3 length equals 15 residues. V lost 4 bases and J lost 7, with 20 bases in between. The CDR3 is CASSQSGRGDGGYTF. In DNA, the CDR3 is TGTGCCAGCAGCCAAAGCGGCAGGGGAGATGGTGGCTACACCTTC.

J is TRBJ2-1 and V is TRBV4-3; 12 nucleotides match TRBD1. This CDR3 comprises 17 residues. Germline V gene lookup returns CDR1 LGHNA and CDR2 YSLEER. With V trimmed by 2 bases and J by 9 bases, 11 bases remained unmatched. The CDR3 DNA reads TGCGCCAGCAGCCAACAGGATAGGGACAGGGGGCGAAGTGAGCAGTTCTTC. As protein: CASSQQDRDRGRSEQFF.

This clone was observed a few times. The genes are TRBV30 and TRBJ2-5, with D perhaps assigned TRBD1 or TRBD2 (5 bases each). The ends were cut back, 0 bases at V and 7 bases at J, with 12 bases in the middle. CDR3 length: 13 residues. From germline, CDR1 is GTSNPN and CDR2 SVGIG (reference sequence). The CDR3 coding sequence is TGTGCCTGGAGTGTCCGGGGCCCGGGGACCCAGTACTTC. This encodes CAWSVRGPGTQYF.

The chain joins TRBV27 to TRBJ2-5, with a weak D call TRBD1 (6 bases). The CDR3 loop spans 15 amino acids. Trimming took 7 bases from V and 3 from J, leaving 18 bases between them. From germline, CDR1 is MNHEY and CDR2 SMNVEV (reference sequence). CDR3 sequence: CASIDLGAGKETQYF. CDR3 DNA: TGTGCCAGCATTGATTTGGGGGCCGGTAAAGAGACCCAGTACTTC.